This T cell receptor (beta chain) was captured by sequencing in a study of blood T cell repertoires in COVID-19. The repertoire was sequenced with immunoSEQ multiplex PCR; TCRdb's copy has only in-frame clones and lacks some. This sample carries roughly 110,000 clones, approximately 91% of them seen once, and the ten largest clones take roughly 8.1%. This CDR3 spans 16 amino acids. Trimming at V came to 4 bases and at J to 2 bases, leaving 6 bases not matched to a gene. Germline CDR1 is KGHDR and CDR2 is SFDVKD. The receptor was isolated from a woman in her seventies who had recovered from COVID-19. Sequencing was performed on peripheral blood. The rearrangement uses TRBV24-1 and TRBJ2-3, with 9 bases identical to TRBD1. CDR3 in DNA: TGTGCCACCAGTGACAGGACAGGGGTCCCCACAGATACGCAGTATTTT. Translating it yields CATSDRTGVPTDTQYF.